This record looks at one TCR beta chain sequence and its context. These data belong to a study of control samples from healthy donors and cancer patients. Assay used: immunoSEQ multiplex PCR; TCRdb lists only in-frame clones, some missing. This sample has 150,000 to 200,000 clones, with roughly 94% found just once. Germline lookup yields CDR1 SGHRS and CDR2 YFSETQ. The V and J ends lost 0 bases and 3 bases respectively, with 7 bases between them. The CDR3 has 14 amino acids. V usage is TRBV5-1 and J usage is TRBJ1-5; D not certain. The sequence came from a woman aged 18-29 years in good health. Specimen: blood. CDR3 sequence (DNA): TGCGCCAGCAGCTTGGAAGGATTCAATCAGCCCCAGCATTTT. It is translated as CASSLEGFNQPQHF.